This record concerns one TCR beta chain sequence. These data originate in a study of blood T cell repertoires in COVID-19. Study background: Sites in the United States, Italy and Spain provided acute and convalescent COVID-19 samples. From T cells, B-cell-depleted T cells, or PBMCs came the material, which was cDNA or gDNA.

In the authors' methods: From reference gene primer amplification, estimates of nucleated cell counts were derived. The data were produced by immunoSEQ multiplex PCR, yet TCRdb's version contains in-frame clones alone and is incomplete. Clone size and the V and J calls come from that table; the DNA yielded D and trimming. The sample consists of about 220,000 clones, under 90% of them appearing once. J was trimmed by 0 bases and V by 7 bases; bases with no gene match: 4. Per the germline V gene, CDR1 is LNHDA and CDR2 is SQIVND (reference sequence). This CDR3 comprises 14 residues. The TCR originated in a woman aged 55-70 years who had recovered from COVID-19. Material: peripheral blood. This chain links TRBV19 with TRBJ2-3; 7 bases are shared with TRBD1. The CDR3 DNA follows: TGTGCCAGTATCTCGGGACAGAGCACAGATACGCAGTATTTT. The encoded protein is CASISGQSTDTQYF.